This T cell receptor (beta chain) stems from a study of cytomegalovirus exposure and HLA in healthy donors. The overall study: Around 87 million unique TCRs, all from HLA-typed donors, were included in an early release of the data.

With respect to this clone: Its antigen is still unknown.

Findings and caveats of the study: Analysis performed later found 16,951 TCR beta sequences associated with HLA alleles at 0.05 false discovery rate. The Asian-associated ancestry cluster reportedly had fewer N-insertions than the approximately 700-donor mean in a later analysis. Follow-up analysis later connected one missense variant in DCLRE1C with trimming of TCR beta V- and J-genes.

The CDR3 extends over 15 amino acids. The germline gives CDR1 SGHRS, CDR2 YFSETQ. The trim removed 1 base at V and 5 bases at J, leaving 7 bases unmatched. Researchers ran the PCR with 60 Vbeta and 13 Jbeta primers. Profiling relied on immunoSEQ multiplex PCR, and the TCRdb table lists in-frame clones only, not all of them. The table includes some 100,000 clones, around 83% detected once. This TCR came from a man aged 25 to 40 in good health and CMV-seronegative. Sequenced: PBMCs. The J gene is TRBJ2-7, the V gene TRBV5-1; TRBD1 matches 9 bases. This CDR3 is CASSLLGQGVDEQYF. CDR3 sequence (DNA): TGCGCCAGCAGCTTGTTGGGACAGGGCGTGGACGAGCAGTACTTC.